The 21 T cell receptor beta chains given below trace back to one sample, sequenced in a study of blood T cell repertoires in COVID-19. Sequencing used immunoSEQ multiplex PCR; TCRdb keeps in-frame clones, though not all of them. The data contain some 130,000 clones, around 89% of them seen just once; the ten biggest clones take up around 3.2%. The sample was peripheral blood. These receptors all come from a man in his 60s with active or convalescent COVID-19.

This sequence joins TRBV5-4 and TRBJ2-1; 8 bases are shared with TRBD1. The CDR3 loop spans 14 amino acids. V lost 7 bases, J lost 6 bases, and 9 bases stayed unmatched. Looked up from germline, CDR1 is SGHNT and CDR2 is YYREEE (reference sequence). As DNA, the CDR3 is TGTGCCAGCGGGGGACAGGCCGAGTTCAATGAGCAGTTCTTC. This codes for CASGGQAEFNEQFF.

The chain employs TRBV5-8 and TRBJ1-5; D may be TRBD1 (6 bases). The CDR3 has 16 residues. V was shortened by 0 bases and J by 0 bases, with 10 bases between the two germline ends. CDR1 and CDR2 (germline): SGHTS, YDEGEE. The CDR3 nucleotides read TGTGCCAGCAGCTTGGAACAGGGATATAGCAATCAGCCCCAGCATTTT. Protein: CASSLEQGYSNQPQHF.

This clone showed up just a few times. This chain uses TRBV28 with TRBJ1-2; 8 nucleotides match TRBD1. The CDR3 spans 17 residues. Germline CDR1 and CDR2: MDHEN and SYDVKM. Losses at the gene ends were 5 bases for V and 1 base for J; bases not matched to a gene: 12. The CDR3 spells CASSPPPGQVINYGYTF. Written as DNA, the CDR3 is TGTGCCAGCAGTCCGCCCCCGGGACAGGTCATTAACTATGGCTACACCTTC.

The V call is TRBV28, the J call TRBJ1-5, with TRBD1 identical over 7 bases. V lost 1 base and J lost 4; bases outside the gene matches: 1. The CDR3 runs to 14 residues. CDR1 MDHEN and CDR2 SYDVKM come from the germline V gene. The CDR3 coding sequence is TGTGCCAGCAGTTTATTACAGGGGAATCAGCCCCAGCATTTT. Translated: CASSLLQGNQPQHF.

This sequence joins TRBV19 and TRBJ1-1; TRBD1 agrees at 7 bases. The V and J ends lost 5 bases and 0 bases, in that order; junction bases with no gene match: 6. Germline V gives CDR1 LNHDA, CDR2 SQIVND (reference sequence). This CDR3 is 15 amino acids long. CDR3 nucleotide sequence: TGTGCCAGTAGTGCGGACAGGCTCATGAACACTGAAGCTTTCTTT. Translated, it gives CASSADRLMNTEAFF.

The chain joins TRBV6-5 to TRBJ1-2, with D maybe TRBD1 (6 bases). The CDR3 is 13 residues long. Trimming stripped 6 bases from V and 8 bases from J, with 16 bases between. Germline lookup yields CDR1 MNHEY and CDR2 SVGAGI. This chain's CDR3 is CASSRGQSKGYTF. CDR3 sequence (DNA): TGTGCCAGCAGCCGAGGACAGTCGAAGGGCTACACCTTC.

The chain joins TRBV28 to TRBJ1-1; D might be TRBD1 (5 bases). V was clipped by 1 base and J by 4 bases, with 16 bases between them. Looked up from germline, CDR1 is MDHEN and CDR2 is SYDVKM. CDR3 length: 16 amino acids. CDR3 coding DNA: TGTGCCAGCAGTTTATTTGGCCGAGCGGGGGTCACTGAAGCTTTCTTT. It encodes CASSLFGRAGVTEAFF.

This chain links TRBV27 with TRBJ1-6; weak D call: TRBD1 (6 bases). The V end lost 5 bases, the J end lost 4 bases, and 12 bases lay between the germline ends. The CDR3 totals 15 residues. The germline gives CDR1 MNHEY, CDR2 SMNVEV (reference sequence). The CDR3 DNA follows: TGTGCCAGCAGTCTAAACAGGGTTTATAATTCACCCCTCCACTTT. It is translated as CASSLNRVYNSPLHF.

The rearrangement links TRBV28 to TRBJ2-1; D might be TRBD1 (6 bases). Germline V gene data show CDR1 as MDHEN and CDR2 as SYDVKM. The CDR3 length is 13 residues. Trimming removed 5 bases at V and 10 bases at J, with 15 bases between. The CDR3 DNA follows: TGTGCCAGCAGTACCACACCGGGACAAGAGCAGTTCTTC. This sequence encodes CASSTTPGQEQFF.

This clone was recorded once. CDR3 in amino acids: CATSRDNADTEAFF. The CDR3 bases are TGTGCCACCAGCAGAGATAACGCGGACACTGAAGCTTTCTTT. The chain uses TRBV15 and TRBJ1-1; D is uncertain. The ends were cut back, 0 bases at V and 3 bases at J, with 8 bases in the middle. The CDR3 is 14 residues long. From germline, CDR1 is LNHNV and CDR2 YYDKDF (reference sequence).

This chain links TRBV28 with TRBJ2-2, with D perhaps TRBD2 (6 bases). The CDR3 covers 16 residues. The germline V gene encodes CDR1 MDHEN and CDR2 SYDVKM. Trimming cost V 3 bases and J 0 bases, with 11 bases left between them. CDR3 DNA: TGTGCCAGCAGTTTGGTAAGCGGGCCGAACACCGGGGAGCTGTTTTTT. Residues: CASSLVSGPNTGELFF.

CDR3 residues: CASSQDRFGSYNEQFF. In DNA, the CDR3 is TGTGCCAGCAGCCAAGATCGATTTGGCAGCTACAATGAGCAGTTCTTC. The chain carries TRBV3-1 (or the pseudogene TRBV3-2) and TRBJ2-1; D is uncertain. Trimming pared 0 bases from V and 3 bases from J, leaving 12 bases between. This CDR3 contains 16 residues. The germline CDR1 and CDR2 sequences are LGHDT and YNNKEL (reference sequence).

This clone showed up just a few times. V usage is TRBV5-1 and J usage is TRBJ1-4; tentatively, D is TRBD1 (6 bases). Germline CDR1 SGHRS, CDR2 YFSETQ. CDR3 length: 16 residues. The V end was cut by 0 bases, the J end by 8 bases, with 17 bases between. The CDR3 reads CASSLGQAVTQEKLFF. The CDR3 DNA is TGCGCCAGCAGCTTGGGACAGGCGGTAACACAGGAAAAACTGTTTTTT.

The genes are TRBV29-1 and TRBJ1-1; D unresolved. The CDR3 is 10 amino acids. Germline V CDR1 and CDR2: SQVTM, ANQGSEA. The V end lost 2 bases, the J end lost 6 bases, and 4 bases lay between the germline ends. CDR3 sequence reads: CSVESPEAFF. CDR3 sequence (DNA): TGCAGCGTTGAAAGCCCTGAAGCTTTCTTT.

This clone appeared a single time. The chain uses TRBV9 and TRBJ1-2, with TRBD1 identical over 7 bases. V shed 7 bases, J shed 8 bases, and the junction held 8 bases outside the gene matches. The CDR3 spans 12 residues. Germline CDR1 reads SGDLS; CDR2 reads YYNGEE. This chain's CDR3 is CASRSGTEGYTF. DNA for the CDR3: TGTGCCAGCCGGTCCGGGACAGAAGGCTACACCTTC. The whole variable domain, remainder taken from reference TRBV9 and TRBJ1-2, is DSGVTQTPKHLITATGQRVTLRCSPRSGDLSVYWYQQSLDQGLQFLIQYYNGEERAKGNILERFSAQQFPDLHSELNLSSLELGDSALYFCASRSGTEGYTFGSGTRLTVV.

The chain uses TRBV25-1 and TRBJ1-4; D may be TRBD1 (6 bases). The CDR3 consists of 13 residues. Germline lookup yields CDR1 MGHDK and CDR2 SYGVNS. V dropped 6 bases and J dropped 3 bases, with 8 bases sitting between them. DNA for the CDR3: TGTGCCAGCAGGGACAGTTCTAATGAAAAACTGTTTTTT. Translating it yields CASRDSSNEKLFF.

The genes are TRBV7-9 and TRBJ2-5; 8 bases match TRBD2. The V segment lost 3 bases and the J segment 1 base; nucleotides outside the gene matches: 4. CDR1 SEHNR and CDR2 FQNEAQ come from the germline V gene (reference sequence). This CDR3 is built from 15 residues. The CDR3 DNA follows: TGTGCCAGCAGCTTTCGGGGGGGGACCCAAGAGACCCAGTACTTC. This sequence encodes CASSFRGGTQETQYF.

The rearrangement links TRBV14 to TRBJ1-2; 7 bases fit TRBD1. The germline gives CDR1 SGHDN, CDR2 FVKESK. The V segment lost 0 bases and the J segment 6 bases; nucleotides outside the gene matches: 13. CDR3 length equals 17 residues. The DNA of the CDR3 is TGTGCCAGCAGCCAAGATTGGAGCAGGGGGTTAACAGATGGCTACACCTTC. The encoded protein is CASSQDWSRGLTDGYTF.

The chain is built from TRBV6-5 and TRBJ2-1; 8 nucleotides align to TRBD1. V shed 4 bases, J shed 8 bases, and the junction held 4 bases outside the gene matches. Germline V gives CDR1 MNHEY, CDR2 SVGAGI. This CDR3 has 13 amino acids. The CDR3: CASSFDRGDEQFF. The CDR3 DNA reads TGTGCCAGCAGTTTTGACAGGGGAGATGAGCAGTTCTTC.

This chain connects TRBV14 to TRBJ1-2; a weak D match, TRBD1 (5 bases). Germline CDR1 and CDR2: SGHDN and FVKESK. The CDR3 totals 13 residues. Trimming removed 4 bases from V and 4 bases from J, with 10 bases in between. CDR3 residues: CASSLDIFYGYTF. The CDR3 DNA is TGTGCCAGCAGCCTGGACATATTCTATGGCTACACCTTC.

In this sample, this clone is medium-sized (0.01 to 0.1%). CDR3 DNA: TGTGCCAGCAGCCCACAGGGATCCTATGGCTACACCTTC. It codes for CASSPQGSYGYTF. This chain links TRBV9 with TRBJ1-2, with a tentative D call TRBD1 (6 bases). The CDR3 sequence is 13 residues long. V was shortened by 4 bases and J by 4 bases, with 11 bases between the two germline ends. Germline V lookup: CDR1 SGDLS, CDR2 YYNGEE. The whole variable domain, filled in from reference TRBV9 and TRBJ1-2, reads DSGVTQTPKHLITATGQRVTLRCSPRSGDLSVYWYQQSLDQGLQFLIQYYNGEERAKGNILERFSAQQFPDLHSELNLSSLELGDSALYFCASSPQGSYGYTFGSGTRLTVV.